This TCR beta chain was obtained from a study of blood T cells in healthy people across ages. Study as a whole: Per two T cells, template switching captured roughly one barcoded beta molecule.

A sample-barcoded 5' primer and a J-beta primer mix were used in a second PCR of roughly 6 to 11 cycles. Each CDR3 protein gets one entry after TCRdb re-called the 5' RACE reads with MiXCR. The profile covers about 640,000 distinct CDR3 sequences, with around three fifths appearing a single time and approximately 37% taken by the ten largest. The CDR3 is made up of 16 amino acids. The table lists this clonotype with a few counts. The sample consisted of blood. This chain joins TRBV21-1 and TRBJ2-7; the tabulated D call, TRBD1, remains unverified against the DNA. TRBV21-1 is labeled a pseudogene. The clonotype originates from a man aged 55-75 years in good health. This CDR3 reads CASSKEGGTVSYEQYF. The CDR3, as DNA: TGTGCCAGCAGCAAAGAAGGGGGGACAGTCTCCTACGAGCAGTACTTC.